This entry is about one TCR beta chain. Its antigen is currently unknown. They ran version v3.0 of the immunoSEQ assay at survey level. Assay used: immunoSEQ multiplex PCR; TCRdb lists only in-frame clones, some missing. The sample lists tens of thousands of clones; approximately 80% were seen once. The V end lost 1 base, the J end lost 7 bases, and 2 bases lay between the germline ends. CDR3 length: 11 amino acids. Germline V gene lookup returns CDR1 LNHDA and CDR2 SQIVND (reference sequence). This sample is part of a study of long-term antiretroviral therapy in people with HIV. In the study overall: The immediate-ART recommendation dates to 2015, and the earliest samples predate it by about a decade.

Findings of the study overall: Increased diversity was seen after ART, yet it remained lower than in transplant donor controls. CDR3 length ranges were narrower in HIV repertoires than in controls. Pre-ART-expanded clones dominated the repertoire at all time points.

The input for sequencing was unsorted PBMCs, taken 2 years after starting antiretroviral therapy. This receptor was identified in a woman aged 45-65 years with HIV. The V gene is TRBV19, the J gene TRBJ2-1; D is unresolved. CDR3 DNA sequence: TGTGCCAGTAGTATAGGGAATGAGCAGTTCTTC. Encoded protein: CASSIGNEQFF. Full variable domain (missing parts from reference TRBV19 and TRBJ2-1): DGGITQSPKYLFRKEGQNVTLSCEQNLNHDAMYWYRQDPGQGLRLIYYSQIVNDFQKGDIAEGYSVSREKKESFPLTVTSAQKNPTAFYLCASSIGNEQFFGPGTRLTVL.